This T cell receptor beta chain derives from a study of spatial heterogeneity in lung cancer. Time point defined: sample taken at primary tumor resection. CDR1 and CDR2 (germline): LGHDT, YNNKEL (reference sequence). Germline trimming cut 5 bases from V and 4 bases from J; bases unmatched to any gene: 4. This CDR3 has 13 residues. TCRdb analysed the 5' RACE reads with MiXCR anew, one entry per CDR3 protein. Of some 55,000 distinct CDR3 sequences listed, about 6.3% are singletons. V is TRBV3-1 and J is TRBJ1-1, with TRBD1 identical over 7 bases. The origin of this receptor is a female donor with early-stage non-small cell lung cancer. This specimen consisted of PBMCs, obtained at surgery. The CDR3 DNA reads as TGTGCCAGCAGCACCGACAGGGCCACTGAAGCTTTCTTT. It codes for CASSTDRATEAFF. Filled out from reference TRBV3-1 and TRBJ1-1, the complete variable domain reads DTAVSQTPKYLVTQMGNDKSIKCEQNLGHDTMYWYKQDSKKFLKIMFSYNNKELIINETVPNRFSPKSPDKAHLNLHINSLELGDSAVYFCASSTDRATEAFFGQGTRLTVV.